This passage covers 25 T cell receptor beta chains from one sample sequenced in a study of technical replicates of blood from a few donors. Profiling relied on immunoSEQ multiplex PCR, and the TCRdb table lists in-frame clones only, not all of them. Of over 75,000 clones listed, approximately 97% are singletons. Material: T cells isolated from PBMCs. These TCRs come from a human donor in good health.

The CDR3 DNA reads TGTGCCAGCTATACTCGCCGGGGGAATGAGCAGTTCTTC. As protein: CASYTRRGNEQFF. The chain carries TRBV2 and TRBJ2-1; the D gene is possibly TRBD2 (6 bases). Between the trimmed V and J ends, which lost 8 bases and 7 bases, there was a span of 15 bases. The CDR3 is made up of 13 amino acids. CDR1 is SNHLY and CDR2 is FYNNEI in the germline V gene.

The rearrangement uses TRBV9 and TRBJ1-2; D remains unclear. The CDR3 extends over 15 amino acids. Trimming stripped 2 bases from V and 7 bases from J, with 18 bases between. Germline V gene lookup returns CDR1 SGDLS and CDR2 YYNGEE. This chain's CDR3 is CASSVRGSDIGGYTF. In nucleotides, the CDR3 is TGTGCCAGCAGCGTCAGAGGGTCGGATATCGGTGGCTACACCTTC.

V gene TRBV11-2 combines with J gene TRBJ2-7; 12 nucleotides agree with TRBD2. The CDR3 length is 15 residues. Germline values: CDR1 SGHAT, CDR2 FQNNGV. Trimming cost V 2 bases and J 7 bases; bases outside gene matches: 6. CDR3 sequence reads: CASSLRLAGENEQYF. DNA for the CDR3: TGTGCCAGCAGCTTACGACTAGCGGGAGAGAATGAGCAGTACTTC.

The chain has TRBV4-1 and TRBJ2-7; TRBD2 is a possible D gene (5 bases). Trimming took off 4 bases at V and 1 base at J, with 17 bases between the two ends. Germline CDR1 and CDR2: MGHRA and YSYEKL. The CDR3 consists of 16 residues. The CDR3 spells CASSRVSVTDSYEQYF. Written as DNA, the CDR3 is TGCGCCAGCAGCCGAGTTAGCGTTACCGATTCCTACGAGCAGTACTTC.

The chain has TRBV7-9 and TRBJ1-1; the match to TRBD1 covers 10 bases. CDR1 and CDR2 (germline): SEHNR, FQNEAQ (reference sequence). CDR3 size: 15 residues. V gave up 8 bases and J gave up 1 base; unmatched junction bases: 7. Here the CDR3 DNA reads TGTGCCAGCTCCCGGACAGGGGGAACGAACACTGAAGCTTTCTTT. Its translation is CASSRTGGTNTEAFF.

This rearrangement joins TRBV10-3 to TRBJ2-5; D perhaps matches TRBD2 (5 bases). The CDR3 length is 13 residues. Germline CDR1 and CDR2: ENHRY and SYGVKD. The germline V and J ends were trimmed by 2 bases and 3 bases, with 7 bases remaining between them. CDR3 DNA sequence: TGTGCCATCAGTGAGACTAGTGAAGAGACCCAGTACTTC. This codes for CAISETSEETQYF.

This chain uses TRBV5-4 with TRBJ1-6, with 8 bases fitting TRBD1. Germline V gene lookup returns CDR1 SGHNT and CDR2 YYREEE (reference sequence). The V and J ends lost 3 bases and 8 bases, in that order; junction bases with no gene match: 10. The CDR3 has 16 residues. Here the CDR3 reads CASSSSPGTGYSPLHF. CDR3 in DNA: TGTGCCAGCAGCTCCAGTCCCGGGACAGGTTATTCACCCCTCCACTTT. Combining the CDR3 with reference TRBV5-4 and TRBJ1-6 gives the whole variable domain ETGVTQSPTHLIKTRGQQVTLRCSSQSGHNTVSWYQQALGQGPQFIFQYYREEENGRGNFPPRFSGLQFPNYSSELNVNALELDDSALYLCASSSSPGTGYSPLHFGNGTRLTVT.

This chain joins TRBV27 and TRBJ2-1; 7 bases agree with TRBD1. Per the germline V gene, CDR1 is MNHEY and CDR2 is SMNVEV (reference sequence). V trimming: 3 bases; J trimming: 8 bases; junction bases outside the gene matches: 7. The CDR3 is made up of 14 amino acids. DNA for the CDR3: TGTGCCAGCAGTTTTACAGGGGTGTTCGATGAGCAGTTCTTC. Protein product: CASSFTGVFDEQFF.

This chain uses TRBV18 with TRBJ1-5; D is uncertain. Germline V lookup: CDR1 KGHSH, CDR2 LQKENI. The V end lost 1 base, the J end lost 8 bases, and 9 bases lay between the germline ends. This CDR3 is built from 13 residues. Written as DNA, the CDR3 is TGTGCCAGCTCACCACTAGAGGGAAAGCCCCAGCATTTT. As protein: CASSPLEGKPQHF.

The chain uses TRBV28 and TRBJ2-1; D possibly corresponds to TRBD2 (7 bases). The length of the CDR3 is 16 residues. Trimming took off 3 bases at V and 5 bases at J, with 17 bases between the two ends. Germline V gene sequence: CDR1 MDHEN, CDR2 SYDVKM. The CDR3 region has the DNA TGTGCCAGCAGTTTTCGAGGGGGACTACTACACAATGAGCAGTTCTTC. This encodes CASSFRGGLLHNEQFF.

The chain uses TRBV2 and TRBJ1-1; 8 bases line up with TRBD1. V dropped 8 bases and J dropped 4; count of bases not matched to a gene: 3. The CDR3 loop spans 12 amino acids. Germline V gene lookup returns CDR1 SNHLY and CDR2 FYNNEI. The DNA for the CDR3 is TGTGCCAGCGTGACAGGGGCCACTGAAGCTTTCTTT. Amino acids: CASVTGATEAFF.

The chain combines TRBV5-1 with TRBJ2-6; no clear D. Trimming cost V 4 bases and J 1 base, with 9 bases left between them. Germline assignment: CDR1 SGHRS and CDR2 YFSETQ. The CDR3 is 15 amino acids. This CDR3 reads CASSPTLSGANVLTF. In nucleotides, the CDR3 is TGCGCCAGCAGCCCCACTTTGTCTGGGGCCAACGTCCTGACTTTC.

DNA for the CDR3: TGTGCCAGCAGTGTGTCAGGAAAGTACCAAGAGACCCAGTACTTC. Translation gives CASSVSGKYQETQYF. V is TRBV25-1 and J is TRBJ2-5; D ambiguous. Trimming removed 4 bases from V and 0 bases from J, with 12 bases in between. In germline, CDR1 is MGHDK, CDR2 SYGVNS. The CDR3 covers 15 residues.

This chain links TRBV11-3 with TRBJ1-1; possibly TRBD1 for D (5 bases). V was cut by 5 bases and J by 0 bases, with 10 bases left in between. There are 14 residues in the CDR3. Germline-derived CDR1 and CDR2 are SGHNT and YENEEA. The CDR3: CASSRGPMNTEAFF. The CDR3 DNA is TGTGCCAGCAGCAGGGGCCCCATGAACACTGAAGCTTTCTTT.

V and J are TRBV15 and TRBJ2-3, with TRBD2 identical over 14 bases. With V trimmed by 5 bases and J by 3 bases, 4 bases remained unmatched. CDR1 and CDR2 from the germline V gene are LNHNV and YYDKDF (reference sequence). The CDR3 is 16 residues long. The CDR3: CATSGGLAGVTDTQYF. In DNA, the CDR3 is TGTGCCACCAGCGGGGGACTAGCGGGAGTGACAGATACGCAGTATTTT.

This clone was seen more than once but under ten times. The chain has TRBV5-1 and TRBJ2-5; tentatively, D is TRBD1 (6 bases). There are 14 residues in the CDR3. Germline CDR1 and CDR2: SGHRS and YFSETQ. Trimming shortened V by 0 bases and J by 1 base, and 7 bases separated the two germline ends. CDR3 nucleotides: TGCGCCAGCAGCTTGGACAGGGCCCAAGAGACCCAGTACTTC. Amino acids: CASSLDRAQETQYF.

The V and J genes are TRBV9 and TRBJ1-4, with a tentative D call TRBD1 (5 bases). The length of the CDR3 is 15 residues. The V end was cut by 4 bases, the J end by 6 bases, with 16 bases between. Germline CDR1 is SGDLS and CDR2 is YYNGEE. The CDR3 loop reads CASSRGGRGDEKLFF. CDR3 nucleotide sequence: TGTGCCAGCAGCCGGGGGGGGAGAGGCGATGAAAAACTGTTTTTT. The variable domain in full, with the rest retrieved from reference TRBV9 and TRBJ1-4, is DSGVTQTPKHLITATGQRVTLRCSPRSGDLSVYWYQQSLDQGLQFLIQYYNGEERAKGNILERFSAQQFPDLHSELNLSSLELGDSALYFCASSRGGRGDEKLFFGSGTQLSVL.

The chain carries TRBV30 and TRBJ2-5; possibly TRBD1 for D (6 bases). The germline gives CDR1 GTSNPN, CDR2 SVGIG (reference sequence). V lost 3 bases and J lost 9, with 14 bases in between. The CDR3 length is 12 residues. DNA for the CDR3: TGTGCCTGGAGCCCTCAAAGGGGGTCCCAGTACTTC. It yields the protein CAWSPQRGSQYF.

The chain uses TRBV27 and TRBJ2-7; no firm D call. Germline V CDR1 and CDR2: MNHEY, SMNVEV (reference sequence). CDR3 length equals 14 residues. V was clipped by 5 bases and J by 0 bases, with 11 bases between them. CDR3 region: CASSKRESSYEQYF. The CDR3 coding sequence is TGTGCCAGCAGTAAGCGAGAAAGCTCCTACGAGCAGTACTTC.

The rearrangement uses TRBV4-1 and TRBJ1-4, with D unclear. Germline CDR1 is MGHRA and CDR2 is YSYEKL. V was cut by 2 bases and J by 0 bases, with 10 bases left in between. This CDR3 has 16 residues. CDR3 bases: TGCGCCAGCAGCCAAACCGGCGGTGCAACTAATGAAAAACTGTTTTTT. Translating gives CASSQTGGATNEKLFF.

The chain combines TRBV6-5 with TRBJ2-4; possible D gene TRBD2, 6 bases. V was trimmed by 6 bases and J by 0 bases, leaving 12 bases between them. CDR1 is MNHEY, CDR2 SVGAGI, per germline. The CDR3 is made up of 15 amino acids. The DNA of the CDR3 is TGTGCCAGCAGCGACCTAGCGATAGCCAAAAACATTCAGTACTTC. Amino acid sequence: CASSDLAIAKNIQYF.

The chain has TRBV4-1 and TRBJ2-2, with D perhaps TRBD1 (7 bases). The CDR3 runs 19 residues. V was pared by 0 bases and J by 5 bases, with 22 bases between. The germline V gene has CDR1 MGHRA and CDR2 YSYEKL. CDR3 in amino acids: CASSQDPRTGLRTTGELFF. The CDR3 coding sequence is TGCGCCAGCAGCCAAGATCCTCGGACAGGACTACGAACAACCGGGGAGCTGTTTTTT.

This chain joins TRBV29-1 and TRBJ1-1; D gene unclear. Per the germline V gene, CDR1 is SQVTM and CDR2 is ANQGSEA. The V end was cut by 4 bases, the J end by 0 bases, with 9 bases between. This CDR3 is built from 13 residues. The CDR3 DNA is TGCAGCGTTGTTCACGGAGTGAACACTGAAGCTTTCTTT. Its protein is CSVVHGVNTEAFF.

The CDR3 region is CASSPNQALAMGDNEQFF. CDR3 DNA: TGTGCCAGCTCACCCAACCAGGCCCTAGCGATGGGGGACAATGAGCAGTTCTTC. The chain is built from TRBV18 and TRBJ2-1; tentative D call: TRBD2 (6 bases). The CDR3 runs to 18 residues. V was clipped by 3 bases and J by 5 bases, with 23 bases between them. The germline gives CDR1 KGHSH, CDR2 LQKENI.

V is TRBV6-4 and J is TRBJ2-6; TRBD1 agrees at 9 bases. Germline CDR1 and CDR2: MRHNA and SNTAGT. The CDR3 covers 17 residues. The V segment lost 4 bases and the J segment 0 bases; nucleotides outside the gene matches: 4. CDR3 nucleotide sequence: TGTGCCAGCAGTGGGGACAGGGAGAGCTCTGGGGCCAACGTCCTGACTTTC. It is translated as CASSGDRESSGANVLTF.